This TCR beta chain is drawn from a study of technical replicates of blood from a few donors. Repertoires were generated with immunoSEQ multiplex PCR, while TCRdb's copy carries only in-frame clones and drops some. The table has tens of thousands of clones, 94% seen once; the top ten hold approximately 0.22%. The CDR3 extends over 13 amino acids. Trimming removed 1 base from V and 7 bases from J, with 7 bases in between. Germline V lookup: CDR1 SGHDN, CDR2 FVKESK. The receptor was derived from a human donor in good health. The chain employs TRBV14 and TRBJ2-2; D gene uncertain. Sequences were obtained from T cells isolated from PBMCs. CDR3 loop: CASSQARNGELFF. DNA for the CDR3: TGTGCCAGCAGCCAAGCGCGGAACGGGGAGCTGTTTTTT.